Given below is one TCR beta chain in context. This specimen belongs to a study of blood T cell repertoires in COVID-19. V lost 5 bases, J lost 5 bases, and 11 bases stayed unmatched. CDR1 SGHRS and CDR2 YFSETQ come from the germline V gene. The CDR3 consists of 15 residues. Here immunoSEQ multiplex PCR was the method, and the copy in TCRdb shows in-frame clones only, minus some. Altogether approximately 100,000 clones are present, approximately 81% being singletons, with the ten largest covering roughly 40%. The receptor was isolated from an elderly man with acute or convalescent COVID-19. The specimen was peripheral blood. This chain joins TRBV5-1 and TRBJ2-7, with 9 bases matching TRBD1. For the CDR3, the DNA is TGCGCCAGCAGATACACGGGACAGGGTACCCACGAGCAGTACTTC. This sequence encodes CASRYTGQGTHEQYF.